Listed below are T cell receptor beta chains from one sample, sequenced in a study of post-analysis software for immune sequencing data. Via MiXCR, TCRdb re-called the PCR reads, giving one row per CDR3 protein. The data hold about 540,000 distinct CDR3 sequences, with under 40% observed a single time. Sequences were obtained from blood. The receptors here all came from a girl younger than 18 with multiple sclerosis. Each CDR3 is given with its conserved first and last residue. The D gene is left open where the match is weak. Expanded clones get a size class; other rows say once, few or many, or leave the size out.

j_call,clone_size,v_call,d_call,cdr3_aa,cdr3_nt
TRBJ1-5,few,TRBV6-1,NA,CASSDQQAFQPQHF,TGTGCCAGCAGTGACCAACAGGCCTTTCAGCCCCAGCATTTT
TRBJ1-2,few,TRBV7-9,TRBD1,CASSPSDRDGYTF,TGCGCCAGCAGCCCCTCGGACAGGGACGGCTACACCTTC
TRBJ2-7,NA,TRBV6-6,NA,CASSYSRYEQYF,TGTGCCAGCAGTTACTCGCGCTACGAGCAGTACTTC
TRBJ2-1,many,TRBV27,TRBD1,CASSLVGQGNHEQFF,TGTGCCAGCAGTTTAGTTGGACAGGGTAATCATGAGCAGTTCTTC
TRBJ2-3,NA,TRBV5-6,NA,CASSLWGRRTDTQYF,TGTGCCAGCAGCTTGTGGGGGCGCCGGACAGATACGCAGTATTTT
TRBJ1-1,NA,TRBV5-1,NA,CASSKEPLNTEAFF,TGCGCCAGCTCTAAGGAACCCCTCAACACTGAAGCTTTCTTT
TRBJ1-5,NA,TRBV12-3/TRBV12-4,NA,CASRRSYSNQPQHF,TGTGCCAGCAGGAGGAGTTATAGCAATCAGCCCCAGCATTTT
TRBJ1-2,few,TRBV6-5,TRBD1,CASSYSTGGHTNNYGYTF,TGTGCCAGCAGTTACTCGACAGGGGGGCATACAAATAACTATGGCTACACCTTC
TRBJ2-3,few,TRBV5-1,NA,CASRPQEGDTQYF,TGCGCCAGCAGACCCCAGGAAGGAGATACGCAGTATTTT
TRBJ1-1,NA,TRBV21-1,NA,CASSPSGQATMNTEAFF,TGTGCCAGCAGCCCATCTGGACAGGCTACCATGAACACTGAAGCTTTCTTT
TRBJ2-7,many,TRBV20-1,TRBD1,CSADRASYEQYF,TGCAGTGCCGACAGGGCCTCCTACGAGCAGTACTTC
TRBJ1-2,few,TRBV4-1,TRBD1,CASSVNRGYGYTF,TGCGCCAGCAGCGTCAACAGGGGCTATGGCTACACCTTC
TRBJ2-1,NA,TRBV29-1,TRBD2,CSVDMWGGYNEQFF,TGCAGCGTTGATATGTGGGGGGGCTACAATGAGCAGTTCTTC
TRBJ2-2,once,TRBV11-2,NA,CASSLETRGELFF,TGTGCCAGCAGCTTAGAGACCCGCGGGGAGCTGTTTTTT
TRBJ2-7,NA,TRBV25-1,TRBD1,CASSAPTGPFYEQYF,TGTGCCAGCAGCGCACCGACAGGGCCATTCTACGAGCAGTACTTC
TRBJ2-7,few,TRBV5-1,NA,CASSLYGVEDEQYF,TGCGCCAGCAGCTTGTACGGGGTGGAGGACGAGCAGTACTTC
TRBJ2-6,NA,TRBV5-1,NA,CASSLDGSGANVRTF,TGCGCCAGCAGCTTGGACGGGTCCGGGGCCAACGTCCGGACTTTC
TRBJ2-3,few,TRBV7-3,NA,CASSVMGSTDTQYF,TGTGCCAGCAGTGTAATGGGTAGCACAGATACGCAGTATTTT
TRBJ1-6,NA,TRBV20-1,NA,CSAREGVLNSPLHF,TGCAGTGCCCGGGAAGGGGTCCTTAATTCACCCCTCCACTTT
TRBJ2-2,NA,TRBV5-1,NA,CASSLMGRTGELFF,TGCGCCAGCAGCTTAATGGGGCGTACCGGGGAGCTGTTTTTT
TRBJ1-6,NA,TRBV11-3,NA,CASSLERNSPLHF,TGTGCCAGCAGCTTGGAACGTAATTCACCCCTCCACTTT
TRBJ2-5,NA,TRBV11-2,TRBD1,CASSRGTGPEETQYF,TGTGCCAGCAGCCGCGGGACAGGACCCGAAGAGACCCAGTACTTC
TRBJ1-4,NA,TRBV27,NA,CASSHERGRGKLFF,TGTGCCAGCAGTCACGAAAGGGGGAGGGGAAAACTGTTTTTT
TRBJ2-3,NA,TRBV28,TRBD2,CASRSGVGGRDTQYF,TGTGCCAGCAGGTCGGGGGTGGGGGGGAGAGATACGCAGTATTTT
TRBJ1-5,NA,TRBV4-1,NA,CASSDYRVSQPQHF,TGCGCCAGCAGCGACTACAGGGTCAGTCAGCCCCAGCATTTT
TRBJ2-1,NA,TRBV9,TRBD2,CASSRIGTSGGSSYNEQFF,TGTGCCAGCAGCAGAATCGGGACTAGCGGGGGAAGCTCCTACAATGAGCAGTTCTTC
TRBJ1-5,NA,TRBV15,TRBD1,CATSRATGGRGQPQHF,TGTGCCACCAGCAGAGCGACAGGGGGCCGGGGTCAGCCCCAGCATTTT
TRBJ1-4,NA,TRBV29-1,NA,CSVEIPGLGEKLFF,TGCAGCGTTGAGATACCGGGACTCGGCGAAAAACTGTTTTTT
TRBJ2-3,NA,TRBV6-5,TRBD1,CASSYSKGLGGGSTDTQYF,TGTGCCAGCAGTTACTCGAAGGGATTAGGGGGCGGGAGCACAGATACGCAGTATTTT
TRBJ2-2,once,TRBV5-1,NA,CASSDGTYYTGELFF,TGCGCCAGCAGCGACGGGACTTATTACACCGGGGAGCTGTTTTTT
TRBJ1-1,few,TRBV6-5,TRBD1,CASSRQGPFEAFF,TGTGCCAGCAGCCGACAGGGGCCCTTTGAAGCTTTCTTT
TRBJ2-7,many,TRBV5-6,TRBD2,CASSSERGVSYEQYF,TGTGCCAGCAGCTCGGAGCGGGGGGTATCCTACGAGCAGTACTTC
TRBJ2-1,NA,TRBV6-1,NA,CASKPETSYNEQFF,TGTGCCAGCAAGCCGGAAACCTCCTACAATGAGCAGTTCTTC
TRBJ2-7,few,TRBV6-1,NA,CASTGESYEQYF,TGTGCCAGCACGGGGGAGTCCTACGAGCAGTACTTC
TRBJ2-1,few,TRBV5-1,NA,CASSPGAHGANEQFF,TGCGCCAGCAGCCCGGGGGCCCATGGGGCCAATGAGCAGTTCTTC
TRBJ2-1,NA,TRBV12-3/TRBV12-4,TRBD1,CASSLRQGAKVNNEQFF,TGTGCCAGCAGTTTACGACAGGGGGCAAAGGTAAACAATGAGCAGTTCTTC
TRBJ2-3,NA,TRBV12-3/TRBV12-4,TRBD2,CASSWGRGGNTDTQYF,TGTGCCAGCAGTTGGGGCCGGGGGGGGAACACAGATACGCAGTATTTT
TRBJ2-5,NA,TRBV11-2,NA,CASSRRDGRVQETQYF,TGTGCCAGCAGCCGCAGGGACGGTCGGGTACAAGAGACCCAGTACTTC
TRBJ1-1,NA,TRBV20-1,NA,CSVRELGIGGGMNTEAFF,TGCAGTGTTAGAGAGTTAGGTATAGGTGGGGGAATGAACACTGAAGCTTTCTTT
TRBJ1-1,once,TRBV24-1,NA,CATRPPAGTEAFF,TGTGCCACCAGACCCCCGGCGGGCACTGAAGCTTTCTTT
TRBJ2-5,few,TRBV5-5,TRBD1,CASSTGQGKETQYF,TGTGCCAGCAGCACCGGACAGGGAAAAGAGACCCAGTACTTC
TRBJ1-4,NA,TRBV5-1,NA,CASSFTDPGDEKLFF,TGCGCCAGCAGCTTCACGGACCCGGGGGATGAAAAACTGTTTTTT
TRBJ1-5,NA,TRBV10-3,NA,CAISFGGSNQPQHF,TGTGCCATCTCCTTCGGGGGCAGCAATCAGCCCCAGCATTTT
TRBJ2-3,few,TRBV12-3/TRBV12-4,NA,CASSFLLASADTQYF,TGTGCCAGCAGTTTCCTCCTAGCTAGCGCAGATACGCAGTATTTT
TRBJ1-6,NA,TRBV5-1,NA,CASSPRQERSYNSPLHF,TGCGCCAGCAGCCCGCGACAGGAACGCTCCTATAATTCACCCCTCCACTTT
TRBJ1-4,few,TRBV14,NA,CASSQVTGLINEKLFF,TGTGCCAGCAGCCAGGTCACGGGACTGATTAATGAAAAACTGTTTTTT
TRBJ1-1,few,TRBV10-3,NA,CAISEPGRSLSTEAFF,TGTGCCATCAGTGAGCCGGGACGGTCGTTGAGCACTGAAGCTTTCTTT
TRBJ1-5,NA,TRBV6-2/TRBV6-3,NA,CASSPWLSGQPQHF,TGCGCCAGCAGTCCTTGGTTGTCGGGCCAGCCCCAGCATTTT
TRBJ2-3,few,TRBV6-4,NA,CASWPGLDTSTDTQYF,TGTGCCAGCTGGCCGGGACTGGACACTAGCACAGATACGCAGTATTTT
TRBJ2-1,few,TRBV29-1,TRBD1,CSVEPGTGMVEQFF,TGCAGCGTTGAACCCGGGACAGGGATGGTCGAGCAGTTCTTC
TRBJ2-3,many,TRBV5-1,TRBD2,CASSLLAGTDTQYF,TGCGCCAGCAGCTTACTAGCGGGGACAGATACGCAGTATTTT